The rows below give T cell receptor beta chains drawn from one sample of a study of neurological immune-mediated disorders. TCRdb used MiXCR to reprocess the 5' RACE reads, holding one entry per CDR3 protein. The sample consists of about 52,000 distinct CDR3 sequences, 3.6% of them appearing once. The sequenced sample consisted of PBMCs. All receptors derive from a man younger than 40 with multiple sclerosis. The CDR3 runs from the conserved cysteine through the conserved F or W. A D gene is named only where the DNA matches it firmly. Clone sizes are given selectively: once, few, many, or a class where the clone is expanded.

j_call v_call clone_size d_call cdr3_aa cdr3_nt
TRBJ1-5 TRBV2 few NA CASSRTVGNQPQNF TGTGCCAGCAGTCGGACAGTTGGCAATCAGCCCCAGAATTTT
TRBJ1-3 TRBV7-2 many NA CASSSLLRGNTIYF TGTGCCAGCAGCTCTTTACTGCGGGGAAACACCATATATTTT
TRBJ2-1 TRBV7-9 many TRBD2 CASSLGTSGRAIEQFF TGTGCCAGCAGCTTAGGAACTTCGGGGAGGGCCATTGAGCAGTTCTTC
TRBJ2-3 TRBV5-1 once NA CASSSVTDTQYF TGCGCCAGCAGCTCCGTCACAGATACGCAGTATTTT
TRBJ2-1 TRBV6-5 NA NA CASSYRDVRYNEQFF TGTGCCAGCAGTTACCGGGACGTGCGATACAATGAGCAGTTCTTC
TRBJ1-4 TRBV20-1 many NA CSARETGATNEKLFF TGCAGTGCTAGGGAAACAGGCGCAACTAATGAAAAACTGTTTTTT
TRBJ2-2 TRBV10-2 many NA CASSESTYRAPNTGELFF TGCGCCAGCAGTGAGTCCACCTATAGAGCTCCGAACACCGGGGAGCTGTTTTTT
TRBJ2-3 TRBV5-1 NA NA CASSLVGRHTDTQYF TGCGCCAGCAGCTTGGTAGGCAGACACACAGATACGCAGTATTTT
TRBJ2-1 TRBV2 many TRBD1 CASSEGDRVVYEQFF TGTGCCAGCAGTGAAGGGGACAGGGTGGTATATGAGCAGTTCTTC
TRBJ1-1 TRBV20-1 many NA CSARDSGRNTEAFF TGCAGTGCTAGAGATTCGGGGAGAAACACTGAAGCTTTCTTT
TRBJ2-5 TRBV29-1 NA TRBD1 CSAGTGATLYF TGCAGCGCTGGGACAGGGGCTACCCTATACTTC
TRBJ2-2 TRBV14 few NA CASRKTGELFF TGTGCCAGCAGAAAAACCGGAGAGCTGTTTTTT
TRBJ2-7 TRBV5-1 many NA CASSHVSGRTYEQYF TGCGCCAGCAGCCACGTCTCGGGACGTACCTACGAGCAGTACTTC
TRBJ2-2 TRBV9 many NA CASSLKTGATGELFF TGTGCCAGCAGCCTTAAAACGGGGGCCACCGGGGAGCTGTTTTTT
TRBJ2-2 TRBV20-1 many TRBD2 CSARPQVGVAGFTGELFF TGCAGTGCTAGACCCCAGGTGGGCGTAGCGGGATTTACCGGGGAGCTGTTTTTT
TRBJ1-1 TRBV3-1 many NA CASRATGTGAEAFF TGTGCCAGCAGGGCTACAGGGACGGGCGCTGAAGCTTTCTTT
TRBJ2-1 TRBV20-1 many TRBD1 CSARGHRGNEQFF TGCAGTGCTAGGGGCCACAGGGGCAATGAGCAGTTCTTC
TRBJ1-6 TRBV12-3/TRBV12-4 many NA CASSYQGYSYNSPLHF TGTGCCAGCAGTTACCAGGGCTACTCCTATAATTCACCCCTCCACTTT
TRBJ2-1 TRBV11-3 NA NA CASSLGGKPNEQFF TGTGCCAGCAGCTTAGGTGGAAAGCCCAATGAGCAGTTCTTC
TRBJ2-3 TRBV3-1 many NA CASSQSRLDPTQYF TGTGCCAGCAGCCAATCCAGACTAGACCCTACGCAGTATTTT
TRBJ1-1 TRBV7-8 many NA CASSLSRTRTEAFF TGTGCCAGCAGCTTATCCCGCACAAGGACTGAAGCTTTCTTT
TRBJ2-7 TRBV20-1 many TRBD2 CSARHGGLAVYEQYF TGCAGTGCTAGGCACGGGGGACTAGCGGTCTACGAGCAGTACTTC
TRBJ1-1 TRBV12-3/TRBV12-4 many NA CASSFSGMNTEAFF TGTGCCAGCAGTTTCTCCGGGATGAACACTGAAGCTTTCTTT
TRBJ2-3 TRBV28 many NA CASSLDGTDTQYF TGTGCCAGCAGTTTAGATGGCACAGATACGCAGTATTTT
TRBJ2-1 TRBV7-8 once TRBD1 CASSAGTTGGEQFF TGTGCCAGCAGCGCCGGGACAACAGGGGGGGAGCAGTTCTTC
TRBJ2-7 TRBV28 many TRBD2 CASSSSGRASFEQYF TGTGCCAGCAGTTCTAGCGGGAGGGCCTCATTCGAGCAGTACTTC
TRBJ2-7 TRBV7-9 NA NA CASSPGGPYEQYF TGTGCCAGCAGCCCCGGGGGGCCCTACGAGCAGTACTTC
TRBJ2-3 TRBV5-1 many NA CASSIGTSTDTQYF TGCGCCAGCAGCATAGGGACCAGCACAGATACGCAGTATTTT
TRBJ2-3 TRBV20-1 few NA CSARGLGAGADTDTQYF TGCAGTGCTAGAGGTTTGGGTGCGGGGGCAGACACAGATACGCAGTATTTT
TRBJ2-7 TRBV10-2 many TRBD2 CASSLTSGREYEQYF TGCGCCAGCAGTTTGACTAGCGGGAGGGAATACGAGCAGTACTTC
TRBJ1-5 TRBV9 many NA CASSRLDSYQPQHF TGTGCCAGCTCCCGTTTAGACAGCTATCAGCCCCAGCATTTT
TRBJ1-1 TRBV11-2 medium-sized NA CASQTGHLNTEAFF TGTGCCAGCCAGACGGGACACCTGAACACTGAAGCTTTCTTT
TRBJ1-1 TRBV3-1 many NA CASSQQGGTEAFF TGTGCCAGCAGCCAACAAGGGGGGACTGAAGCTTTCTTT
TRBJ2-2 TRBV5-1 many NA CASSLGKGSNTGELFF TGCGCCAGCAGCTTGGGAAAGGGGTCAAACACCGGGGAGCTGTTTTTT
TRBJ1-1 TRBV20-1 many NA CSARDSPGAFF TGCAGTGCTAGAGACTCACCTGGAGCTTTCTTT
TRBJ1-2 TRBV9 many NA CASSIASGAGGYTF TGTGCCAGCAGCATCGCCTCAGGGGCCGGCGGCTACACCTTC
TRBJ2-1 TRBV11-2 many TRBD2 CASSSGLAGAKYNEQFF TGTGCCAGCAGCTCGGGACTAGCGGGAGCTAAATACAATGAGCAGTTCTTC
TRBJ1-5 TRBV6-5 many NA CASSNRDSNQPQHF TGTGCCAGCAGTAACAGGGACAGCAATCAGCCCCAGCATTTT
TRBJ1-5 TRBV12-3/TRBV12-4 many NA CASNVGSQPQHF TGTGCCAGCAACGTGGGGAGTCAGCCCCAGCATTTT
TRBJ2-1 TRBV11-2 many TRBD2 CASSLDLPTSGRSRRNEQFF TGTGCCAGCAGCTTAGATCTCCCGACTAGCGGGAGGAGTCGCCGCAATGAGCAGTTCTTC
TRBJ2-3 TRBV5-1 many TRBD2 CASSLVAGTSTDTQYF TGCGCCAGCAGCTTGGTAGCGGGGACTAGCACAGATACGCAGTATTTT
TRBJ1-2 TRBV5-1 many NA CASSMDSGYTF TGCGCCAGCAGCATGGACAGTGGCTACACCTTC
TRBJ2-1 TRBV12-3/TRBV12-4 many NA CASSLPGLGAIF TGTGCCAGCAGTTTGCCCGGGCTAGGGGCAATCTTC
TRBJ2-5 TRBV7-3 many TRBD1 CASSSGTGEETQYF TGTGCCAGCAGCTCCGGGACAGGGGAAGAGACCCAGTACTTC
TRBJ2-1 TRBV20-1 many NA CSARGGSSYNEQFF TGCAGTGCTAGGGGAGGCAGCTCCTACAATGAGCAGTTCTTC
TRBJ1-5 TRBV27 NA NA CASSLQHRNQPQNF TGTGCCAGCAGTTTACAACACCGCAATCAGCCCCAGAATTTT
TRBJ1-5 TRBV2 many NA CASSVDRLNQPQHF TGTGCCAGCAGTGTAGATCGTTTGAATCAGCCCCAGCATTTT
TRBJ1-1 TRBV20-1 many TRBD1 CSALTQGANTEAFF TGCAGTGCTCTCACACAGGGGGCGAACACTGAAGCTTTCTTT
TRBJ2-1 TRBV5-1 few TRBD1 CASSPRQGTYNEQFF TGCGCCAGCAGCCCCCGACAGGGGACGTACAATGAGCAGTTCTTC
TRBJ1-5 TRBV7-8 many NA CASGINSNQPQHF TGTGCCAGCGGGATCAATAGCAATCAGCCCCAGCATTTT
TRBJ2-6 TRBV7-9 many NA CASSLVSGANVLTF TGTGCCAGCAGCTTAGTCTCAGGGGCCAACGTCCTGACTTTC
TRBJ2-7 TRBV3-1 many NA CASSHRDTAYEQYF TGTGCCAGCAGCCATCGGGACACAGCCTACGAGCAGTACTTC
TRBJ2-2 TRBV5-1 many TRBD1 CASSPPQGAPGELFF TGCGCCAGCAGCCCACCTCAGGGGGCTCCCGGGGAGCTGTTTTTT
TRBJ2-3 TRBV7-9 many TRBD2 CASSLGAGTTDTQYF TGTGCCAGCAGCTTAGGAGCGGGAACCACAGATACGCAGTATTTT
TRBJ2-7 TRBV29-1 many TRBD1 CSVRGGQGAREQYF TGCAGCGTTCGGGGCGGACAGGGGGCGCGGGAGCAGTACTTC